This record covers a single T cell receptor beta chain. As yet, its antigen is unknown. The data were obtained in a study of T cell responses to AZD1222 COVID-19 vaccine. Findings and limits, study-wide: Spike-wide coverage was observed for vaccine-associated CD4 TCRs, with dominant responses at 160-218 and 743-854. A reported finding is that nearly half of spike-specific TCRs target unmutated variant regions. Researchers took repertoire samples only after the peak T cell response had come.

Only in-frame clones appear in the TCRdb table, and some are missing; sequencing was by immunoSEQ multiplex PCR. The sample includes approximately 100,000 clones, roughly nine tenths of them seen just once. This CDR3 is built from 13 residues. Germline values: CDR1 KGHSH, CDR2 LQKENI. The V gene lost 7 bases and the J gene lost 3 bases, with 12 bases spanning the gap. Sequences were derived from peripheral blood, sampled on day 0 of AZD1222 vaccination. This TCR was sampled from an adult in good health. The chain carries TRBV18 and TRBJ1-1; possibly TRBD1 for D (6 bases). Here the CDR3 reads CASLQGVDTEAFF. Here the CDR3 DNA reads TGTGCCAGCTTACAGGGCGTGGACACTGAAGCTTTCTTT.